A selection of T cell receptor beta chains follows, all from one sample in a study of OX40 agonist ivuxolimab in advanced cancers. Assay used: immunoSEQ multiplex PCR; TCRdb lists only in-frame clones, some missing. The sample lists tens of thousands of clones, approximately 84% occurring once. The sample here was CD4+ or CD8+ T cells sorted from blood, taken in a trial of the OX40 agonist ivuxolimab. All receptors come from an adult with an advanced solid tumor such as melanoma, head and neck, liver or kidney cancer. CDR3s include the opening cysteine and the closing phenylalanine or tryptophan. The D gene is left open where the match is weak. Size values are once, few and many counts, or a class for expanded clones, and some rows have none.

clone_size	v_call	d_call	j_call	cdr3_aa	cdr3_nt
NA	TRBV5-6	TRBD2	TRBJ2-5	CASSLGLAGLETQYF	TGTGCCAGCAGCTTGGGACTAGCAGGATTAGAGACCCAGTACTTC
NA	TRBV6-5	NA	TRBJ1-2	CASTKGGQNYGYTF	TGTGCCAGCACTAAGGGCGGACAAAACTATGGCTACACCTTC
NA	TRBV5-1	NA	TRBJ2-7	CASSAGGQSYEQYF	TGCGCCAGCAGCGCGGGGGGACAGTCCTACGAGCAGTACTTC
NA	TRBV5-5	NA	TRBJ2-5	CASSFEAAQYF	TGTGCCAGCAGCTTTGAGGCCGCCCAGTACTTC
NA	TRBV11-2	TRBD1	TRBJ1-2	CASNGQANYGYTF	TGTGCCAGCAATGGACAGGCAAACTATGGCTACACCTTC
NA	TRBV7-2	TRBD1	TRBJ1-6	CASSLATGWDSPLHF	TGTGCCAGCAGCTTAGCGACAGGGTGGGATTCACCCCTCCACTTT
NA	TRBV11-1	NA	TRBJ2-2	CASSPGRGTGELFF	TGTGCCAGCAGCCCGGGCCGGGGCACCGGGGAGCTGTTTTTT
NA	TRBV28	NA	TRBJ1-1	CASRGRAEAFF	TGTGCCAGCAGGGGGCGGGCTGAAGCTTTCTTT
NA	TRBV6-5	TRBD1	TRBJ1-1	CASRKETGAEAFF	TGTGCCAGCAGGAAGGAAACAGGGGCTGAAGCTTTCTTT
NA	TRBV19	NA	TRBJ1-2	CASSRQVGGYTF	TGTGCCAGTAGTAGACAGGTCGGTGGCTACACCTTC
few	TRBV5-4	NA	TRBJ1-2	CASSQDRLYGYTF	TGTGCCAGCAGCCAGGACAGACTTTATGGCTACACCTTC
NA	TRBV28	TRBD1	TRBJ1-4	CASSLWTGGNEKLFF	TGTGCCAGCAGTCTGTGGACAGGGGGTAATGAAAAACTGTTTTTT
NA	TRBV14	NA	TRBJ1-2	CASSQQANYGYTF	TGTGCCAGCAGTCAACAGGCCAACTATGGCTACACCTTC
NA	TRBV6-6	NA	TRBJ1-2	CASSPKRENYGYTF	TGTGCCAGCAGTCCAAAAAGGGAGAACTATGGCTACACCTTC
NA	TRBV19	TRBD2	TRBJ2-1	CATTRASGGASYNEQFF	TGTGCCACTACACGTGCTAGCGGGGGGGCCAGCTACAATGAGCAGTTCTTC
NA	TRBV5-5	NA	TRBJ2-7	CASSPEGIYEQYF	TGTGCCAGCAGCCCGGAGGGGATCTACGAGCAGTACTTC
NA	TRBV28	NA	TRBJ1-2	CASTQMGQLYGYTF	TGTGCCAGCACCCAGATGGGGCAGTTGTATGGCTACACCTTC
once	TRBV2	NA	TRBJ2-1	CASRPLWAEQFF	TGTGCCAGCAGACCTCTTTGGGCTGAGCAGTTCTTC
once	TRBV5-1	TRBD1	TRBJ2-3	CASSDGQVVGTDTQYF	TGCGCCAGCAGCGACGGACAGGTAGTGGGCACAGATACGCAGTATTTT
once	TRBV19	NA	TRBJ1-4	CASLPGPQEEKLFF	TGTGCCAGTCTCCCGGGCCCACAAGAGGAAAAACTGTTTTTT
NA	TRBV9	NA	TRBJ2-2	CASSSGWVGELFF	TGTGCCAGTTCCAGCGGTTGGGTCGGGGAGCTGTTTTTT
NA	TRBV19	TRBD1	TRBJ2-5	CASSNPGQLQETQYF	TGTGCCAGTAGTAACCCGGGACAGCTCCAAGAGACCCAGTACTTC
NA	TRBV6-1	NA	TRBJ1-5	CASRSRTTPNQPQHF	TGTGCCAGCAGGTCCCGGACCACCCCCAATCAGCCCCAGCATTTT
NA	TRBV19	TRBD1	TRBJ2-1	CASSRTGWGEQFF	TGTGCCAGTAGTCGGACAGGGTGGGGTGAGCAGTTCTTC
NA	TRBV11-3	TRBD1	TRBJ2-5	CASSWAWDRVLQETQYF	TGTGCCAGCAGCTGGGCCTGGGACAGGGTCCTCCAAGAGACCCAGTACTTC
NA	TRBV4-1	NA	TRBJ2-1	CASSQLNRAEQFF	TGCGCCAGCAGCCAATTGAACAGGGCCGAGCAGTTCTTC
NA	TRBV5-1	NA	TRBJ1-2	CASSPDGWLENYGYTF	TGCGCCAGCAGCCCGGACGGCTGGCTGGAGAACTATGGCTACACCTTC
NA	TRBV2	NA	TRBJ1-1	CASSDQGIGTEAFF	TGTGCCAGCAGTGATCAGGGGATAGGGACTGAAGCTTTCTTT
NA	TRBV18	TRBD1	TRBJ2-5	CASSPGQASETQYF	TGTGCCAGCTCACCCGGACAGGCTAGCGAGACCCAGTACTTC
NA	TRBV4-1	NA	TRBJ1-1	CASSQGAGSGGTEAFF	TGCGCCAGCAGCCAAGGGGCTGGTTCCGGAGGAACTGAAGCTTTCTTT
NA	TRBV19	NA	TRBJ2-1	CATSPSGPSDEQFF	TGTGCCACCAGCCCCAGCGGGCCGAGTGATGAGCAGTTCTTC
NA	TRBV7-2	NA	TRBJ2-1	CASSLGRTESEQFF	TGTGCCAGCAGCCTAGGTAGGACGGAGTCTGAGCAGTTCTTC
NA	TRBV6-5	NA	TRBJ1-1	CASSYSQAFEAFF	TGTGCCAGCAGTTACTCGCAGGCATTTGAAGCTTTCTTT
NA	TRBV4-2	TRBD1	TRBJ1-5	CASSKMGQGEWGNQPQHF	TGTGCCAGCAGCAAGATGGGACAGGGTGAATGGGGCAATCAGCCCCAGCATTTT
NA	TRBV5-1	NA	TRBJ1-1	CASSLDQGRTTEAFF	TGCGCCAGCAGCTTGGATCAGGGGCGCACCACTGAAGCTTTCTTT
NA	TRBV5-6	NA	TRBJ2-4	CASTLLQGPKNIQYF	TGTGCCAGCACCTTATTACAGGGTCCCAAAAACATTCAGTACTTC
NA	TRBV2	NA	TRBJ2-7	CASTTQGGPYEQYF	TGTGCCAGCACCACCCAGGGTGGCCCCTACGAGCAGTACTTC
NA	TRBV5-1	NA	TRBJ2-7	CASSHGVGGDYEQYF	TGCGCCAGCAGCCACGGTGTGGGGGGAGACTACGAGCAGTACTTC
NA	TRBV13	NA	TRBJ1-6	CASTRRGGPLHF	TGTGCCAGCACACGCCGGGGAGGGCCCCTCCACTTT
once	TRBV15	NA	TRBJ1-2	CATSREKFAGYTF	TGTGCCACCAGCAGAGAGAAATTCGCTGGCTACACCTTC
NA	TRBV5-1	TRBD2	TRBJ2-1	CASSPVGEGGVGGEQFF	TGCGCCAGCAGCCCCGTCGGGGAGGGAGGCGTGGGGGGTGAGCAGTTCTTC
few	TRBV6-5	NA	TRBJ2-7	CASSYRAVRLYEQYF	TGTGCCAGCAGTTACAGGGCAGTTCGGTTGTACGAGCAGTACTTC
NA	TRBV9	NA	TRBJ2-3	CASSEDGGQFTDTQYF	TGTGCCAGCAGCGAGGATGGCGGACAGTTCACAGATACGCAGTATTTT
NA	TRBV28	TRBD1	TRBJ1-3	CASRGAQGSGNTIYF	TGTGCCAGCAGGGGGGCACAGGGGAGTGGAAACACCATATATTTT